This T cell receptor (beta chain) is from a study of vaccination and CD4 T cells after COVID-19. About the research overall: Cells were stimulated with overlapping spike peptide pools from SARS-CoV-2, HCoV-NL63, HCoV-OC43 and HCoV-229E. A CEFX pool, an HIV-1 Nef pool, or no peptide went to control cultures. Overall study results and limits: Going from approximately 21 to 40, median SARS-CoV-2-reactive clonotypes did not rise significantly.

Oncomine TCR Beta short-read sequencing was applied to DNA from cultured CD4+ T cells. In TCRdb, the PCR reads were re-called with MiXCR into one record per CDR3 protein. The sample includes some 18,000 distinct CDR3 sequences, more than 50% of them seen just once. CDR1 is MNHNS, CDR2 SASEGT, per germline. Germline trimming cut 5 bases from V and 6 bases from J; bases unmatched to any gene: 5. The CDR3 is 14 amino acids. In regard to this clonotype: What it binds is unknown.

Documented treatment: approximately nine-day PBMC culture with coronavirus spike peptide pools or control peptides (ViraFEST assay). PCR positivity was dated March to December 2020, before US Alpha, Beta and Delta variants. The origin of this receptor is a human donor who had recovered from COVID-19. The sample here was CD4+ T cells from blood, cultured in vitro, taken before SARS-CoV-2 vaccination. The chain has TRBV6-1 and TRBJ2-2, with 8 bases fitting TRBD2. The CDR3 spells CASSPGGAAGELFF. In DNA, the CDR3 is TGTGCCAGCAGTCCGGGGGGGGCCGCCGGGGAGCTGTTTTTT.